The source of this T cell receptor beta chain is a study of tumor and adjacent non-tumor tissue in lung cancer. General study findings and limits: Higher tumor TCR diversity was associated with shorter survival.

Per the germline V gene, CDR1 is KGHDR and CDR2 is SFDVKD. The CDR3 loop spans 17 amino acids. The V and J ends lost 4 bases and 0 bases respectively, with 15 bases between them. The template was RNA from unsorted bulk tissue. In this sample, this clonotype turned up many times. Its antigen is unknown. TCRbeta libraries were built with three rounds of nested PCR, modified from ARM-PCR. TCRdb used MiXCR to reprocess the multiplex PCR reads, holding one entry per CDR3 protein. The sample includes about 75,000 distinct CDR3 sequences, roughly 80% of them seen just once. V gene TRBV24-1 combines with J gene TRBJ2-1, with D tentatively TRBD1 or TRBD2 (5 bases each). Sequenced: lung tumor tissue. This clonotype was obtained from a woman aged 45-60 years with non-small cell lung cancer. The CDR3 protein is CATSEVGPASSYNEQFF. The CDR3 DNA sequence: TGTGCCACCAGTGAGGTGGGACCGGCAAGCTCCTACAATGAGCAGTTCTTC.